This TCR beta chain was profiled in a study of T cell responses to AZD1222 COVID-19 vaccine. General study points: Spike-specific TCR breadth and depth went up after people got two AZD1222 doses. In the spike-specific TCR repertoire, nearly half reportedly target unmutated variant regions. Spike-spanning, vaccine-associated CD4 TCRs were dominant at 160-218 and 743-854.

Remarks on this clone: The antigen is not known.

The V gene's germline CDR1 is MNHEY and CDR2 SVGEGT. The CDR3 consists of 16 residues. V was cut by 5 bases and J by 3 bases, with 19 bases left in between. TCRdb's copy holds only in-frame clones and misses some; the assay was immunoSEQ multiplex PCR. The table has about 200,000 clones, just over 90% seen once. The chain is built from TRBV6-2 or TRBV6-3 and TRBJ1-2; D ambiguous. The receptor was derived from an adult who received the MenACWY meningococcal vaccine as a control. The specimen comprised peripheral blood, sampled 28 days after the second dose of the MenACWY control vaccine. The CDR3 DNA reads TGTGCCAGCAGTGACCGGACCCATCTCTCGTACTATGGCTACACCTTC. Its translation: CASSDRTHLSYYGYTF.